This TCR beta chain was profiled in a study of OX40 agonist ivuxolimab in advanced cancers. Overall study: Three patients showed partial responses: one hepatocellular carcinoma and two cutaneous melanoma cases.

Study observations and caveats: At 0.1 to 3.0 mg/kg and by week 6, CD4+ and CD8+ T cells in the blood had expanded clonally.

As regards this clone: Its antigen is still unknown.

The assay was immunoSEQ multiplex PCR, and TCRdb's table has in-frame clones only and misses some. The data contain more than 95,000 clones, roughly 91% of them seen just once; the ten biggest clones take up around 0.32%. Trimming removed 2 bases at V and 4 bases at J, with 12 bases between. The CDR3 covers 15 residues. Germline assignment: CDR1 SGDLS and CDR2 YYNGEE. The chain joins TRBV9 to TRBJ1-4; tentatively, D is TRBD1 (5 bases). The receptor was derived from an adult with an advanced solid tumor such as melanoma, head and neck, liver or kidney cancer. Material: CD4+ or CD8+ T cells sorted from blood, obtained in a trial of the OX40 agonist ivuxolimab. CDR3 bases: TGTGCCAGCAGCGTGTGGGACGGGAGTAATGAAAAACTGTTTTTT. Its protein is CASSVWDGSNEKLFF.